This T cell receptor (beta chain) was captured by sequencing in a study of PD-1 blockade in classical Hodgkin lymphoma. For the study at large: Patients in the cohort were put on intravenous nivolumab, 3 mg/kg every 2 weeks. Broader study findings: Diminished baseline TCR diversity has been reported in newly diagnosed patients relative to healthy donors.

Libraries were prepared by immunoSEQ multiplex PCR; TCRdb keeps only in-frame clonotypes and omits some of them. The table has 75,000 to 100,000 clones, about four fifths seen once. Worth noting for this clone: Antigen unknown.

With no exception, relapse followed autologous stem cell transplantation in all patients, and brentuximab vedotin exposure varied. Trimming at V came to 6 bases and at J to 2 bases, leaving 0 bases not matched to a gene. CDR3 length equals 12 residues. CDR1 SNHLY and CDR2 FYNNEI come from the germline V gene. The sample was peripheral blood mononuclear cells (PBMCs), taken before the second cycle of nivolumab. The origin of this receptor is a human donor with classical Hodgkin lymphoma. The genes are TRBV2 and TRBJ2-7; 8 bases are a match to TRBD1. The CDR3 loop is CASRDRAYEQYF. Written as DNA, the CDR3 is TGTGCCAGCAGGGACAGGGCCTACGAGCAGTACTTC.